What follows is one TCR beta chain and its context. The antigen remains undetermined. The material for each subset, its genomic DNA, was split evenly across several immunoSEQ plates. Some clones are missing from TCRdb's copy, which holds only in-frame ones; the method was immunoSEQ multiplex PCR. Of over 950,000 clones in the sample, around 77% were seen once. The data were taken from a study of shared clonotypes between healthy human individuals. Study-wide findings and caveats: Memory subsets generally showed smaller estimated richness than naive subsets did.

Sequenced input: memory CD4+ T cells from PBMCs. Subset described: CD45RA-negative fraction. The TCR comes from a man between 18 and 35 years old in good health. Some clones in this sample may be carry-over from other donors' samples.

The CDR3 spells CASSALGLAGGPPFTGELFF. CDR3 DNA sequence: TGTGCCAGCAGCGCTTTGGGACTAGCGGGAGGGCCACCTTTCACCGGGGAGCTGTTTTTT. The chain has TRBV9 and TRBJ2-2; 16 nucleotides align to TRBD2. There are 20 residues in the CDR3. The V gene's germline CDR1 is SGDLS and CDR2 YYNGEE. The V segment lost 3 bases and the J segment 4 bases; nucleotides outside the gene matches: 12. Based on the CDR3 plus reference TRBV9 and TRBJ2-2, the full variable domain is DSGVTQTPKHLITATGQRVTLRCSPRSGDLSVYWYQQSLDQGLQFLIQYYNGEERAKGNILERFSAQQFPDLHSELNLSSLELGDSALYFCASSALGLAGGPPFTGELFFGEGSRLTVL.